A selection of T cell receptor beta chains follows, all from one sample in a study of T cells in Graves' hyperthyroidism and ophthalmopathy. TCRdb fed the multiplex PCR reads into MiXCR, producing one record per CDR3 protein. The sample lists about 690,000 distinct CDR3 sequences; around 16% were seen once. The sequenced sample consisted of blood. All receptors come from a middle-aged man with Graves' hyperthyroidism. Both conserved end residues are part of each CDR3. A D gene is named only where the DNA matches it firmly. Rows give clone size only sometimes, using once, few, many, or a class for an expanded clone.

J,D,V,size,CDR3,DNA
TRBJ2-2,TRBD2,TRBV10-3,.,CAISGTSGNTGELFF,TGTGCCATCAGTGGGACTAGCGGAAACACCGGGGAGCTGTTTTTT
TRBJ2-3,.,TRBV29-1,.,CSVASTDTQYF,TGCAGCGTTGCCAGCACAGATACGCAGTATTTT
TRBJ1-2,.,TRBV4-3,.,CASSQEGHGYTF,TGCGCCAGCAGCCAAGAGGGCCATGGCTACACCTTC
TRBJ2-2,TRBD1,TRBV11-2,many,CASSQTGGTGELFF,TGTGCCAGCAGCCAAACAGGGGGCACCGGGGAGCTGTTTTTT
TRBJ2-1,TRBD1,TRBV12-3/TRBV12-4,many,CASAKPGQGYNEQFF,TGTGCCAGCGCTAAACCGGGACAGGGCTACAATGAGCAGTTCTTC
TRBJ1-1,.,TRBV19,.,CASSLGGEYTWLEAFF,TGTGCCAGTAGTCTGGGGGGGGAATACACTTGGTTGGAAGCTTTCTTT
TRBJ2-2,TRBD2,TRBV10-3,many,CATESGRAGTGELFF,TGTGCCACCGAAAGCGGGAGGGCCGGAACCGGGGAGCTGTTTTTT
TRBJ2-2,TRBD2,TRBV12-3/TRBV12-4,many,CASRGGLAGDYTGELFF,TGTGCCAGCAGGGGGGGACTAGCGGGAGACTACACCGGGGAGCTGTTTTTT
TRBJ1-1,.,TRBV2,many,CASRRSENTEAFF,TGTGCCAGCAGACGGTCGGAGAACACTGAAGCTTTCTTT
TRBJ2-2,.,TRBV20-1,many,CSAPGQTYTGELFF,TGCAGTGCCCCCGGGCAGACCTACACCGGGGAGCTGTTTTTT
TRBJ2-6,.,TRBV2,.,CASSFTQNPGANVLTF,TGTGCCAGCAGCTTCACCCAAAACCCTGGGGCCAACGTCCTGACTTTC
TRBJ2-1,TRBD2,TRBV20-1,many,CSARVGASGTNEQFF,TGCAGTGCTAGAGTAGGGGCTAGCGGTACGAATGAGCAGTTCTTC
TRBJ2-5,.,TRBV11-2,many,CASSLAGAQETQYF,TGTGCCAGCAGCTTAGCTGGGGCCCAAGAGACCCAGTACTTC
TRBJ2-1,TRBD2,TRBV10-3,.,CAIATSGRRVNEQFF,TGTGCCATCGCTACCAGCGGGAGGAGGGTCAATGAGCAGTTCTTC
TRBJ2-7,TRBD1,TRBV5-1,many,CASSIGTGGSASRTYEQYF,TGCGCCAGCAGCATAGGGACAGGGGGCTCGGCTAGCCGCACCTACGAGCAGTACTTC
TRBJ1-1,.,TRBV6-1,.,CASSEAGWEAFF,TGTGCCAGCAGTGAAGCGGGATGGGAAGCTTTCTTT
TRBJ2-7,TRBD2,TRBV29-1,.,CSGLAGGLEQYF,TGCAGCGGACTAGCGGGAGGACTCGAGCAGTACTTC
TRBJ2-1,TRBD2,TRBV24-1,many,CATSDTRLAGVKNEQFF,TGTGCCACCAGTGATACTCGACTAGCGGGAGTGAAAAATGAGCAGTTCTTC
TRBJ2-2,.,TRBV7-2,.,CASSLDRPPRELFF,TGTGCCAGCAGCCTTGACAGACCCCCCCGGGAGCTGTTTTTT
TRBJ1-1,TRBD1,TRBV3-1,many,CASSRTGGTAATEAFF,TGTGCCAGCAGCCGAACTGGAGGGACAGCTGCCACTGAAGCTTTCTTT
TRBJ2-2,TRBD2,TRBV27,few,CASRWVAGGPFNTGELFF,TGTGCCAGCAGATGGGTAGCGGGAGGGCCTTTTAACACCGGGGAGCTGTTTTTT
TRBJ1-2,.,TRBV28,many,CASSSPWAYGYTF,TGTGCCAGCAGCTCCCCTTGGGCCTATGGCTACACCTTC
TRBJ2-7,.,TRBV7-9,.,CASSLLRTYEQYF,TGTGCCAGCAGCCTCTTGAGAACCTACGAGCAGTACTTC
TRBJ2-3,.,TRBV19,.,CASREGGLDTQYF,TGTGCCAGTCGGGAAGGAGGGCTAGATACGCAGTATTTT
TRBJ2-3,.,TRBV6-2/TRBV6-3,.,CASSLGLSRDTQYF,TGTGCCAGCAGTTTAGGCCTGAGCAGAGATACGCAGTATTTT
TRBJ1-5,.,TRBV28,many,CASSNDNQPQHF,TGTGCCAGCAGTAATGACAATCAGCCCCAGCATTTT
TRBJ2-1,.,TRBV2,many,CASSDEGFSYNEQFF,TGTGCCAGCAGCGACGAGGGTTTTTCCTACAATGAGCAGTTCTTC
TRBJ2-1,.,TRBV27,once,CASTSTPYNEQFF,TGTGCCAGCACCTCGACACCCTACAATGAGCAGTTCTTC